This is a list of T cell receptor beta chains from one sample in a study of identical twins. TCRdb analysed the 5' RACE reads with MiXCR anew, one entry per CDR3 protein. The data contain fewer than 250,000 distinct CDR3 sequences, less than 10% of them singletons. Material for sequencing was memory (CD45RO+) T cells sorted from blood. These receptors all stem from a woman between 18 and 29 years old in good health. Both conserved end residues are part of each CDR3. D genes are given only for firm matches. Clone size is shown for a subset of rows, as once, few, many or a class of expanded clone.

j_call d_call cdr3_length clone_size v_call cdr3_nt cdr3_aa
TRBJ2-1 TRBD2 15 few TRBV12-3/TRBV12-4 TGTGCCAGCAGCCCGACTAGCGGGTCTGGCAATGAGCAGTTCTTC CASSPTSGSGNEQFF
TRBJ2-7 TRBD2 17 NA TRBV27 TGTGCCAGCAGTTTATTGTCTAGCGGGGGCTTAGCCTACGAGCAGTACTTC CASSLLSSGGLAYEQYF
TRBJ1-2 NA 14 once TRBV3-1 TGTGCCAGCAGCCACAGGGTGCCCAACTATGGCTACACCTTC CASSHRVPNYGYTF
TRBJ2-2 TRBD1 13 NA TRBV19 TGTGCCAGCCGGGACAGGGGCTCCGGGGAGCTGTTTTTT CASRDRGSGELFF
TRBJ1-2 NA 13 NA TRBV5-1 TGCGCCAGCAGCTTGGACCCGGTGGATGGCTACACCTTC CASSLDPVDGYTF
TRBJ2-1 TRBD2 15 NA TRBV5-1 TGCGCCAGCAGCTTGGGACGGGGGGGAAACAATGAGCAGTTCTTC CASSLGRGGNNEQFF
TRBJ2-7 TRBD1 14 few TRBV3-1 TGTGCCAGCAGCCAGCTAGACAGGGGGTACGAGCAGTACTTC CASSQLDRGYEQYF
TRBJ1-4 NA 12 many TRBV11-2 TGTGCCAGCAGCCCGGACAGCGCGAGACTGTTTTTT CASSPDSARLFF
TRBJ2-1 NA 15 few TRBV5-6 TGTGCCAGCAGGCTCCTAGCGAGCTCCTACAATGAGCAGTTCTTC CASRLLASSYNEQFF
TRBJ1-2 NA 16 NA TRBV5-1 TGCGCCAGCAGCTTGATTTTGTCGGAGCCCCTCGCTGGCTACACCTTC CASSLILSEPLAGYTF
TRBJ2-5 TRBD2 13 NA TRBV6-2/TRBV6-3 TGTGCCAGCACTATAGCGGGAGTAGAGACCCAGTACTTC CASTIAGVETQYF